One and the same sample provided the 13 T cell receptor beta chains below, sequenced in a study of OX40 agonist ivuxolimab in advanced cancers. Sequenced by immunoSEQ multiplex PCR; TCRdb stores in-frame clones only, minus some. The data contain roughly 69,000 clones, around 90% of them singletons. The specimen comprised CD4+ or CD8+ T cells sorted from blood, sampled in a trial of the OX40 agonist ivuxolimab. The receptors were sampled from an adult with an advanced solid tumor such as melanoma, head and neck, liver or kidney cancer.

CDR3 residues: CASSAGDRSGNTIYF. DNA for the CDR3: TGTGCCAGCAGCGCGGGCGACAGGTCCGGAAACACCATATATTTT. The rearrangement joins TRBV9 to TRBJ1-3; possibly TRBD1 for D (6 bases). The CDR3 contains 15 residues. Trimming removed 3 bases from V and 4 bases from J, with 14 bases in between. The germline gives CDR1 SGDLS, CDR2 YYNGEE.

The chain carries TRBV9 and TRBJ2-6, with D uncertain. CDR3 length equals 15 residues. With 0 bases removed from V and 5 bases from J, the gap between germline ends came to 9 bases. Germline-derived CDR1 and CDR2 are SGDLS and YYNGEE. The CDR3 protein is CASSVGSYRANVLTF. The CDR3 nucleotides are TGTGCCAGCAGCGTAGGAAGTTACAGGGCCAACGTCCTGACTTTC.

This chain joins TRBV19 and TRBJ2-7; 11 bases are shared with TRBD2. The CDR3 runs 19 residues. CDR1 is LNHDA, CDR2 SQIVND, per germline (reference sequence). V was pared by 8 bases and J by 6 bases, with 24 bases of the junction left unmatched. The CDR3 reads CASANSRWELAGVASEQYF. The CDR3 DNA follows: TGTGCCAGTGCGAACTCCAGATGGGAACTAGCGGGAGTGGCTAGCGAGCAGTACTTC.

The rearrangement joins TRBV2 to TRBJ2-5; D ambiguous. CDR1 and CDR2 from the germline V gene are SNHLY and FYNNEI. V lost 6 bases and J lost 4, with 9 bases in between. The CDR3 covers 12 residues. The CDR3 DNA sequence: TGTGCCAGCAGAAGTAGAGGAGAGACCCAGTACTTC. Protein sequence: CASRSRGETQYF. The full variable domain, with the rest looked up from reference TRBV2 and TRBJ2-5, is EPEVTQTPSHQVTQMGQEVILRCVPISNHLYFYWYRQILGQKVEFLVSFYNNEISEKSEIFDDQFSVERPDGSNFTLKIRSTKLEDSAMYFCASRSRGETQYFGPGTRLLVL.

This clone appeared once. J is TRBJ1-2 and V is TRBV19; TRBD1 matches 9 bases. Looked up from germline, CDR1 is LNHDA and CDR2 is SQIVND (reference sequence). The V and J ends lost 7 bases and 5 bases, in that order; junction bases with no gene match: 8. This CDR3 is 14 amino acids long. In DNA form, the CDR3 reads TGTGCCAGTATCTTGGGACAGGGACCATATGGCTACACCTTC. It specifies CASILGQGPYGYTF.

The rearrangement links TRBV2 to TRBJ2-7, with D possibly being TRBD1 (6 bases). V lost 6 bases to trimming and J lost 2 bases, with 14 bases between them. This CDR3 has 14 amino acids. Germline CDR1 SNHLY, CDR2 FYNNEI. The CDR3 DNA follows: TGTGCCAGCAGCCCATGGACAGTCCCCTACGAGCAGTACTTC. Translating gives CASSPWTVPYEQYF.

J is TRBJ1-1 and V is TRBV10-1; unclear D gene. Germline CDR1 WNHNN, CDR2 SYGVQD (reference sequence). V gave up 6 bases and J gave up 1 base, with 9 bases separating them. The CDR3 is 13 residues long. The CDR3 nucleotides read TGCGCCAGCAGCAGGCAAAAGAACACTGAAGCTTTCTTT. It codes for CASSRQKNTEAFF.

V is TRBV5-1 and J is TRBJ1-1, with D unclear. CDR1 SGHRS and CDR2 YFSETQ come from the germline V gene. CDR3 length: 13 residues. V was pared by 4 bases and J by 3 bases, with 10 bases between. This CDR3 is CASSLYYDTEAFF. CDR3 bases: TGCGCCAGCAGCCTCTATTATGACACTGAAGCTTTCTTT.

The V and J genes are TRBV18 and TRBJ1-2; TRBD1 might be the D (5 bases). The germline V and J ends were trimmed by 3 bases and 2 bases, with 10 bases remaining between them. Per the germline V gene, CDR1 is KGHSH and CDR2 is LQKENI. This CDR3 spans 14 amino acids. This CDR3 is CASSPPGSNYGYTF. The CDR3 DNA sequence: TGTGCCAGCTCACCCCCAGGGAGCAACTATGGCTACACCTTC. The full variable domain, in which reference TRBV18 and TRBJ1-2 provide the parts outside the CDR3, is NAGVMQNPRHLVRRRGQEARLRCSPMKGHSHVYWYRQLPEEGLKFMVYLQKENIIDESGMPKERFSAEFPKEGPSILRIQQVVRGDSAAYFCASSPPGSNYGYTFGSGTRLTVV.

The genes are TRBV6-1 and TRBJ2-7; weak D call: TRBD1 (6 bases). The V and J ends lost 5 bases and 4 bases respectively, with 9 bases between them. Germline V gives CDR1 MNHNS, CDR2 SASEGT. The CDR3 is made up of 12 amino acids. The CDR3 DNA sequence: TGTGCCAGCAGTAGGGACAAGTACGAGCAGTACTTC. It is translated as CASSRDKYEQYF.

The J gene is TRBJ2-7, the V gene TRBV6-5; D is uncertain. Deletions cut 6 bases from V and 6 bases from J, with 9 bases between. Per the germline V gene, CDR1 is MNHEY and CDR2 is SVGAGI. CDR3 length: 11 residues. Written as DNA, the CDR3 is TGTGCCAGCAGCAGCTTAGGCGAGCAGTACTTC. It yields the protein CASSSLGEQYF.

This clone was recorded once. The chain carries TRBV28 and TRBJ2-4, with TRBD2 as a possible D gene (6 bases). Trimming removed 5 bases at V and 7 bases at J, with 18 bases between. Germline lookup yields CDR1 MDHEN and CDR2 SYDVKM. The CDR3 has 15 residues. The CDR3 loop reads CASSGRRAENNIQYF. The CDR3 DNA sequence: TGTGCCAGCAGTGGCCGGAGGGCGGAGAATAACATTCAGTACTTC.

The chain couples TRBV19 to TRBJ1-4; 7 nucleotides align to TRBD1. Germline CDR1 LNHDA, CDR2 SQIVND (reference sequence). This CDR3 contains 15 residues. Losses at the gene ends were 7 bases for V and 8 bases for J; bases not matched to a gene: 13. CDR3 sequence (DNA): TGTGCCAGTAAGGGGACAGACCTATGGAGGGAAAAACTGTTTTTT. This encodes CASKGTDLWREKLFF.